Here is one TCR beta chain with its context. The CDR3 extends over 12 amino acids. Germline CDR1 MNHEY, CDR2 SVGAGI. V lost 5 bases, J lost 4 bases, and 6 bases lay in between. The record originates from a study of T cell responses to AZD1222 COVID-19 vaccine. The repertoire was sequenced with immunoSEQ multiplex PCR; TCRdb's copy has only in-frame clones and lacks some. The sample carries about 140,000 clones, 75% to 95% recorded once. This TCR came from an adult who received the MenACWY meningococcal vaccine as a control. This chain connects TRBV6-5 to TRBJ1-3, with unresolved D. The sample consisted of peripheral blood, taken 28 days after the second dose of the MenACWY control vaccine. CDR3 sequence reads: CASSREGNTIYF. The CDR3 coding sequence is TGTGCCAGCAGTAGAGAGGGAAACACCATATATTTT.